This T cell receptor (beta chain) was sequenced in a study of human thymus T cells. Overall study results and limits: Across thymic and blood repertoires, the usage of V and J genes appeared to be biased. Related studies found that unrelated individuals share highly overlapping thymic repertoires.

Of note for this clone: Its cognate antigen is unknown.

Thymic samples were excised during corrective heart operations. Donors were healthy Finnish infants having corrective surgery for congenital heart defects. Clones were read by immunoSEQ multiplex PCR, and TCRdb kept only the in-frame ones, dropping some. The sample holds roughly 120,000 clones; more than 90% are singletons and the top ten take 0.02% to 0.03%. Trimming shortened V by 3 bases and J by 13 bases, and 15 bases separated the two germline ends. This CDR3 region has 13 residues. Germline values: CDR1 SEHNR, CDR2 FQNEAQ (reference sequence). The receptor was derived from a boy younger than two with a congenital heart defect but otherwise immunologically healthy. What was sequenced was thymus tissue. The chain is built from TRBV7-9 and TRBJ2-2; a weak D match, TRBD2 (6 bases). The CDR3 DNA is TGTGCCAGCAGCTTCGACGGGACTCCCGGGCTGTTTTTT. As protein: CASSFDGTPGLFF.